The 30 T cell receptor beta chains listed next were all sequenced from one sample in a study of OX40 agonist ivuxolimab in advanced cancers. TCRdb keeps only in-frame clones here, not all; method: immunoSEQ multiplex PCR. The sample has about 41,000 clones, approximately 86% seen once; the top ten hold roughly 2.5%. The sample consisted of CD4+ or CD8+ T cells sorted from blood, taken in a trial of the OX40 agonist ivuxolimab. All receptors derive from an adult with an advanced solid tumor such as melanoma, head and neck, liver or kidney cancer.

The rearrangement links TRBV14 to TRBJ2-5, with D possibly matching TRBD2 (6 bases). V lost 4 bases and J lost 2, with 11 bases in between. CDR3 size: 14 residues. Germline V lookup: CDR1 SGHDN, CDR2 FVKESK. CDR3 sequence: CASSLGLAQETQYF. The CDR3, as DNA: TGTGCCAGCAGCCTGGGACTGGCTCAAGAGACCCAGTACTTC.

The chain carries TRBV5-1 and TRBJ1-1; no clear D gene. This CDR3 region has 15 residues. From germline, CDR1 is SGHRS and CDR2 YFSETQ. V lost 0 bases and J lost 0, with 9 bases in between. The CDR3 loop is CASSLVGSVNTEAFF. The CDR3 nucleotides read TGCGCCAGCAGCTTGGTAGGCAGTGTGAACACTGAAGCTTTCTTT.

The chain has TRBV5-1 and TRBJ1-1; TRBD1 matches at 8 bases. Germline V gene sequence: CDR1 SGHRS, CDR2 YFSETQ. This CDR3 region has 13 residues. The V gene end was trimmed by 2 bases and the J gene end by 8 bases; junction bases not matched to a gene: 5. The CDR3 sequence: CASSFLQGGEAFF. As DNA, the CDR3 is TGCGCCAGCAGCTTCCTACAGGGGGGAGAAGCTTTCTTT.

This clone was seen a few times. The chain couples TRBV18 to TRBJ2-3; D not certain. The CDR3 extends over 12 amino acids. The V gene's germline CDR1 is KGHSH and CDR2 LQKENI. The V end lost 4 bases, the J end lost 6 bases, and 8 bases lay between the germline ends. This chain's CDR3 is CASSQMIDTQYF. The CDR3 nucleotides read TGTGCCAGCTCACAGATGATCGATACGCAGTATTTT.

V and J are TRBV6-5 and TRBJ1-2; 7 nucleotides agree with TRBD1. Germline values: CDR1 MNHEY, CDR2 SVGAGI. Losses at the gene ends were 4 bases for V and 8 bases for J; bases not matched to a gene: 10. The CDR3 has 14 amino acids. CDR3 residues: CASSLIRGSGGYTF. Written as DNA, the CDR3 is TGTGCCAGCAGTTTGATCAGGGGGTCCGGCGGCTACACCTTC.

V gene TRBV15 combines with J gene TRBJ1-3, with a weak D call TRBD1 (5 bases). The CDR3 totals 14 residues. The V end was cut by 5 bases, the J end by 9 bases, with 17 bases between. Per germline, CDR1 LNHNV and CDR2 YYDKDF (reference sequence). CDR3 sequence: CATSRRDRGATIYF. CDR3 coding DNA: TGTGCCACCAGCCGCCGGGACCGAGGTGCCACCATATATTTT.

A note on this clone: The CDR3 end shows no conserved phenylalanine or tryptophan, and so a read error is likely. It is unclear where the CDR3 begins or ends on the DNA, so no DNA is shown, and the CDR3 is as TCRdb lists it. The chain employs TRBV11-3 and TRBJ2-7. The CDR3 spans 10 amino acids, including both terminal residues. Germline lookup yields CDR1 SGHNT and CDR2 YENEEA. CDR3 loop: CASSLDLVRL.

This sequence joins TRBV6-5 and TRBJ1-5, with 7 positions matching TRBD1. The V segment lost 8 bases and the J segment 5 bases; nucleotides outside the gene matches: 6. The CDR3 has 13 amino acids. Germline V gene sequence: CDR1 MNHEY, CDR2 SVGAGI. The CDR3 region is CASGRQGDQPQHF. The CDR3 coding sequence is TGTGCCAGCGGGAGACAGGGAGATCAGCCCCAGCATTTT.

The CDR3: CASSSFRAGTEAFF. CDR3 DNA sequence: TGTGCCAGCAGCTCCTTCAGGGCCGGCACTGAAGCTTTCTTT. The J gene is TRBJ1-1, the V gene TRBV11-3; D perhaps matches TRBD1 (5 bases). V was pared by 4 bases and J by 4 bases, with 13 bases between. Germline V gene lookup returns CDR1 SGHNT and CDR2 YENEEA. The CDR3 sequence is 14 residues long.

This sequence joins TRBV18 and TRBJ1-5; D may be TRBD1 (5 bases). The CDR3 totals 15 residues. Germline V gives CDR1 KGHSH, CDR2 LQKENI. V was clipped by 2 bases and J by 5 bases, with 13 bases between them. The CDR3 DNA is TGTGCCAGCTCACCAGGACGAACGGGGCATCAGCCCCAGCATTTT. This gives the protein CASSPGRTGHQPQHF.

The chain employs TRBV10-3 and TRBJ1-1; D uncertain. Germline values: CDR1 ENHRY, CDR2 SYGVKD. Trimming removed 8 bases at V and 5 bases at J, with 12 bases between. The CDR3 runs to 12 residues. The CDR3 protein is CAIGKGPTEAFF. The CDR3, as DNA: TGTGCCATCGGGAAGGGCCCGACTGAAGCTTTCTTT.

The chain employs TRBV12-5 and TRBJ2-1; 7 nucleotides line up with TRBD2. Germline V gives CDR1 LGHNT, CDR2 FRNRAP. J was trimmed by 0 bases and V by 4 bases; bases with no gene match: 9. This CDR3 is built from 17 residues. The CDR3 DNA reads TGTGCTAGTGGTTCCGCACTAGCGCAAAGCTCCTACAATGAGCAGTTCTTC. Protein sequence: CASGSALAQSSYNEQFF.

The chain combines TRBV11-2 with TRBJ1-6, with D tentatively TRBD1 (5 bases). The CDR3 covers 15 residues. Germline loops: CDR1 SGHAT, CDR2 FQNNGV. V was trimmed by 5 bases and J by 8 bases, leaving 16 bases between them. The CDR3 DNA sequence: TGTGCCAGCAGCCCATACGGGACGCTCGATTCACCCCTCCACTTT. Amino acids: CASSPYGTLDSPLHF. Using reference TRBV11-2 and TRBJ1-6 for the parts outside the CDR3, the full variable domain is EAGVAQSPRYKIIEKRQSVAFWCNPISGHATLYWYQQILGQGPKLLIQFQNNGVVDDSQLPKDRFSAERLKGVDSTLKIQPAKLEDSAVYLCASSPYGTLDSPLHFGNGTRLTVT.

The chain has TRBV19 and TRBJ1-1; D unclear. The V end was cut by 6 bases, the J end by 1 base, with 9 bases between. The germline V gene encodes CDR1 LNHDA and CDR2 SQIVND (reference sequence). The CDR3 runs 13 residues. CDR3 amino acids: CASSKAWNTEAFF. For the CDR3, the DNA is TGTGCCAGTAGCAAGGCCTGGAACACTGAAGCTTTCTTT.

V gene TRBV4-1 combines with J gene TRBJ2-1, with 8 bases fitting TRBD2. The germline gives CDR1 MGHRA, CDR2 YSYEKL. After removal of 1 base from V and 9 bases from J, the junction contained 8 bases not matched to a gene. CDR3 length: 15 residues. CDR3 region: CASSQVGREGLEQFF. CDR3 DNA: TGCGCCAGCAGCCAAGTGGGCCGGGAGGGCCTTGAGCAGTTCTTC.

In this sample, this clone turned up a few times. The chain carries TRBV19 and TRBJ1-5; D is perhaps TRBD1 (5 bases). Germline CDR1 reads LNHDA; CDR2 reads SQIVND (reference sequence). Trimming removed 7 bases from V and 7 bases from J, with 11 bases in between. The CDR3 length is 12 residues. CDR3 in DNA: TGTGCCAGTAAAGGGGAGAGGCAGCCCCAGCATTTT. It encodes CASKGERQPQHF. The entire variable domain, with the rest obtained from reference TRBV19 and TRBJ1-5, is as follows: DGGITQSPKYLFRKEGQNVTLSCEQNLNHDAMYWYRQDPGQGLRLIYYSQIVNDFQKGDIAEGYSVSREKKESFPLTVTSAQKNPTAFYLCASKGERQPQHFGDGTRLSIL.

V gene TRBV5-4 combines with J gene TRBJ2-1, with TRBD2 identical over 7 bases. V trimming: 10 bases; J trimming: 1 base; junction bases outside the gene matches: 8. Per the germline V gene, CDR1 is SGHNT and CDR2 is YYREEE (reference sequence). There are 14 residues in the CDR3. CDR3 in amino acids: CAGARERSYNEQFF. CDR3 sequence (DNA): TGTGCCGGTGCGCGGGAGAGATCCTACAATGAGCAGTTCTTC.

This sequence joins TRBV7-6 and TRBJ2-1; the match to TRBD1 covers 8 bases. With V trimmed by 5 bases and J by 0 bases, 6 bases remained unmatched. The CDR3 is 16 amino acids. Germline values: CDR1 SGHVS, CDR2 FNYEAQ. As DNA, the CDR3 is TGTGCCAGCAGCGGAGGGACAGGTCACTCCTACAATGAGCAGTTCTTC. Its translation is CASSGGTGHSYNEQFF.

The chain uses TRBV5-1 and TRBJ2-7, with TRBD1 identical over 11 bases. V shed 7 bases and J 4 bases; nucleotides not matched to a gene: 1. Germline V lookup: CDR1 SGHRS, CDR2 YFSETQ. The CDR3 length is 12 residues. CDR3 bases: TGCGCCAGCGGGGACAGGGGGTACGAGCAGTACTTC. As protein: CASGDRGYEQYF.

The V and J genes are TRBV10-3 and TRBJ1-5, with 8 bases identical to TRBD1. Germline V CDR1 and CDR2: ENHRY, SYGVKD. V lost 9 bases, J lost 3 bases, and 7 bases stayed unmatched. The CDR3 runs to 14 residues. CDR3 coding DNA: TGTGCCATGGGGACAGGAGATCCCAATCAGCCCCAGCATTTT. Translating gives CAMGTGDPNQPQHF.

This sequence joins TRBV2 and TRBJ2-2; 7 bases are a match to TRBD1. Per the germline V gene, CDR1 is SNHLY and CDR2 is FYNNEI. V was clipped by 6 bases and J by 8 bases; unmatched bases: 9. The CDR3 sequence is 14 residues long. DNA of the CDR3: TGTGCCAGCAGGGAGACAGGGACCCTTGGGGAGCTGTTTTTT. Translation: CASRETGTLGELFF.

This clone appeared a single time. The chain joins TRBV5-1 to TRBJ2-7; TRBD1 aligns across 7 bases. This CDR3 comprises 14 residues. The germline V gene encodes CDR1 SGHRS and CDR2 YFSETQ. V lost 3 bases, J lost 2 bases, and 5 bases stayed unmatched. The CDR3 protein is CASSYQRGPYEQYF. CDR3 in DNA: TGCGCCAGCAGCTACCAAAGGGGGCCCTACGAGCAGTACTTC. Full variable domain (rest looked up from reference TRBV5-1 and TRBJ2-7): KAGVTQTPRYLIKTRGQQVTLSCSPISGHRSVSWYQQTPGQGLQFLFEYFSETQRNKGNFPGRFSGRQFSNSRSEMNVSTLELGDSALYLCASSYQRGPYEQYFGPGTRLTVT.

The rearrangement links TRBV19 to TRBJ2-1; tentatively, D is TRBD2 (5 bases). This CDR3 contains 15 residues. Looked up from germline, CDR1 is LNHDA and CDR2 is SQIVND (reference sequence). V was trimmed by 7 bases and J by 0 bases, leaving 13 bases between them. The CDR3 region is CASMRAVSSYNEQFF. The CDR3 DNA reads TGTGCCAGTATGCGGGCGGTAAGCTCCTACAATGAGCAGTTCTTC.

The V gene is TRBV7-2, the J gene TRBJ1-2, with D hard to call. This CDR3 is built from 12 residues. Looked up from germline, CDR1 is SGHTA and CDR2 is FQGNSA. V was shortened by 1 base and J by 6 bases, with 6 bases between the two germline ends. The CDR3 region is CASSLGINGYTF. CDR3 nucleotide sequence: TGTGCCAGCAGCTTAGGCATCAATGGCTACACCTTC.

In DNA form, the CDR3 reads TGTGCCAGCAGCTTAGGCCCGACAGGCTATGGCTACACCTTC. Encoded protein: CASSLGPTGYGYTF. The chain joins TRBV7-9 to TRBJ1-2; D possibly corresponds to TRBD1 (6 bases). Between the trimmed V and J ends, which lost 1 base and 4 bases, there was a span of 10 bases. The germline gives CDR1 SEHNR, CDR2 FQNEAQ (reference sequence). This CDR3 is 14 amino acids long.

The chain carries TRBV18 and TRBJ2-7, with TRBD1 identical over 8 bases. The germline V gene has CDR1 KGHSH and CDR2 LQKENI. The CDR3 contains 14 residues. V was clipped by 4 bases and J by 2 bases; unmatched bases: 4. The CDR3 region is CASSLMTGAYEQYF. DNA for the CDR3: TGTGCCAGCTCACTTATGACAGGGGCCTACGAGCAGTACTTC.

The chain links TRBV7-2 to TRBJ1-5; TRBD1 might be the D (5 bases). Germline V CDR1 and CDR2: SGHTA, FQGNSA. Trimming shortened V by 1 base and J by 9 bases, and 10 bases separated the two germline ends. The CDR3 contains 13 residues. The CDR3 protein is CASSLVAGRPQHF. DNA of the CDR3: TGTGCCAGCAGCTTAGTTGCGGGACGGCCCCAGCATTTT.

This rearrangement joins TRBV7-2 to TRBJ2-3; 8 bases are a match to TRBD2. The V segment lost 5 bases and the J segment 0 bases; nucleotides outside the gene matches: 7. In germline, CDR1 is SGHTA, CDR2 FQGNSA. The CDR3 runs to 16 residues. The CDR3 is CASSQGTRGSTDTQYF. The CDR3 coding sequence is TGTGCCAGCAGCCAGGGGACTAGAGGGAGCACAGATACGCAGTATTTT.

The chain joins TRBV9 to TRBJ2-5, with D tentatively TRBD2 (6 bases). In germline, CDR1 is SGDLS, CDR2 YYNGEE. This CDR3 has 14 amino acids. V lost 2 bases and J 4 bases, leaving 12 bases between the germline ends. The CDR3: CASSVSGEGETQYF. CDR3 nucleotides: TGTGCCAGCAGCGTCTCGGGAGAGGGAGAGACCCAGTACTTC.

This clone has a single count. This chain joins TRBV28 and TRBJ2-7; TRBD1 or TRBD2 may be the D gene (6 bases each). This CDR3 spans 15 amino acids. V gave up 7 bases and J gave up 2 bases, with 18 bases separating them. Germline CDR1 is MDHEN and CDR2 is SYDVKM. The chain's CDR3 is CASTQGGTLTYEQYF. In DNA, the CDR3 is TGTGCCAGCACCCAAGGGGGGACTCTTACCTACGAGCAGTACTTC.